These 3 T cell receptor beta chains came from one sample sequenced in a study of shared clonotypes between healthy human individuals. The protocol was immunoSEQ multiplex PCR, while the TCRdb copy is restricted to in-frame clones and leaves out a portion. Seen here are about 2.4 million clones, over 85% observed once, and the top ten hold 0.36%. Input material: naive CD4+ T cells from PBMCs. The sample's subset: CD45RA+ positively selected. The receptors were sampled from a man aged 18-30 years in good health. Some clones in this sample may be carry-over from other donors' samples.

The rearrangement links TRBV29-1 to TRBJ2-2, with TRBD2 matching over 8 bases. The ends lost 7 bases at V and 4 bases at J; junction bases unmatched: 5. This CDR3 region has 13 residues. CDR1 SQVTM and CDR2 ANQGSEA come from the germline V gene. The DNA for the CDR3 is TGCAGCGCCGACGGGAGGGGCACCGGGGAGCTGTTTTTT. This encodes CSADGRGTGELFF.

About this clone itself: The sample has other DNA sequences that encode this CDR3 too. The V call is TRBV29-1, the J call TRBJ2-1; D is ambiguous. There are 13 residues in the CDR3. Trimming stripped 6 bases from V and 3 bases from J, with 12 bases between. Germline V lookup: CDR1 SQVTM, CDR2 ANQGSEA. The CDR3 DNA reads TGCAGCGTCCTGGCGCCCCTCTACAATGAGCAGTTCTTC. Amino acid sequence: CSVLAPLYNEQFF.

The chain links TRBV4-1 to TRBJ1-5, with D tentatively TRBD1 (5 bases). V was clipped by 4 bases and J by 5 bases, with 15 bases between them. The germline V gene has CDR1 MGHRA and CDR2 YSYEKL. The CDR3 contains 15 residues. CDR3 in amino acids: CASSLPTGGYQPQHF. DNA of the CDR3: TGCGCCAGCAGCCTCCCTACGGGGGGATATCAGCCCCAGCATTTT.